The 3 T cell receptor beta chains reported below all come from one sample, sequenced in a study of cytomegalovirus exposure and HLA in healthy donors. 13 Jbeta primers and 60 Vbeta primers were used for the PCR. Clones were sequenced by immunoSEQ multiplex PCR, and TCRdb holds only the in-frame ones, with some missing. The sample carries 65,000 to 90,000 clones, about 75% recorded once. The sequenced sample was PBMCs. The receptors here all came from a man in his 70s in good health and CMV-seronegative.

This chain uses TRBV7-9 with TRBJ2-1; D may be TRBD1 (6 bases). The germline V and J ends were trimmed by 5 bases and 5 bases, with 16 bases remaining between them. The CDR3 has 15 residues. From germline, CDR1 is SEHNR and CDR2 FQNEAQ (reference sequence). This CDR3 reads CASSERGTSNNEQFF. The CDR3 DNA reads TGTGCCAGCAGCGAGAGAGGGACATCAAACAATGAGCAGTTCTTC. Full variable domain (rest looked up from reference TRBV7-9 and TRBJ2-1): DTGVSQNPRHKITKRGQNVTFRCDPISEHNRLYWYRQTLGQGPEFLTYFQNEAQLEKSRLLSDRFSAERPKGSFSTLEIQRTEQGDSAMYLCASSERGTSNNEQFFGPGTRLTVL.

The genes are TRBV27 and TRBJ1-5, with unresolved D. Germline V gives CDR1 MNHEY, CDR2 SMNVEV (reference sequence). This CDR3 has 14 residues. The V end lost 3 bases, the J end lost 0 bases, and 6 bases lay between the germline ends. CDR3 sequence: CASSFGYSNQPQHF. CDR3 coding DNA: TGTGCCAGCAGTTTCGGTTATAGCAATCAGCCCCAGCATTTT.

This clone was seen once. This chain's CDR3 is CASKQGSSPLHF. The CDR3 nucleotides are TGTGCCAGCAAACAGGGAAGCTCACCCCTCCACTTT. The genes are TRBV28 and TRBJ1-6, with D perhaps matching TRBD1 (6 bases). Trimming left V 7 bases short and J 10 bases short, with 11 bases between. Germline CDR1 and CDR2: MDHEN and SYDVKM. This CDR3 is built from 12 residues.